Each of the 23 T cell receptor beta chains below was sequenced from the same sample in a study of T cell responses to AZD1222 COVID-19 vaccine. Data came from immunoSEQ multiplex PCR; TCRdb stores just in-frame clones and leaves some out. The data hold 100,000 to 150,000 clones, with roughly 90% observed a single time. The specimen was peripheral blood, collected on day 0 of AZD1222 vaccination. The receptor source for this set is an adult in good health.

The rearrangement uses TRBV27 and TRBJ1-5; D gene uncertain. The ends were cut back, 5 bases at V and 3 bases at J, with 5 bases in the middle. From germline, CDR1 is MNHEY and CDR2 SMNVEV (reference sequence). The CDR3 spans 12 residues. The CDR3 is CASSPINQPQHF. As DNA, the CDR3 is TGTGCCAGCAGTCCGATCAATCAGCCCCAGCATTTT.

This CDR3 is CASSLWTGVDYEQYF. CDR3 bases: TGTGCCAGCAGCCTCTGGACAGGGGTGGACTACGAGCAGTACTTC. V usage is TRBV7-2 and J usage is TRBJ2-7; 9 nucleotides align to TRBD1. The germline gives CDR1 SGHTA, CDR2 FQGNSA. The CDR3 is 15 amino acids. J was trimmed by 3 bases and V by 5 bases; bases with no gene match: 8.

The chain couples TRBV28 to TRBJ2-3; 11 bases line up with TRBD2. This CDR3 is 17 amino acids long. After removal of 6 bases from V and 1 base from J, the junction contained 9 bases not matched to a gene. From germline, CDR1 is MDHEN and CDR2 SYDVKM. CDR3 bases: TGTGCCAGCAGCCCTACTAGCGGGAGATGGGGCACAGATACGCAGTATTTT. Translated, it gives CASSPTSGRWGTDTQYF. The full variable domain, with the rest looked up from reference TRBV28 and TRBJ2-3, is DVKVTQSSRYLVKRTGEKVFLECVQDMDHENMFWYRQDPGLGLRLIYFSYDVKMKEKGDIPEGYSVSREKKERFSLILESASTNQTSMYLCASSPTSGRWGTDTQYFGPGTRLTVL.

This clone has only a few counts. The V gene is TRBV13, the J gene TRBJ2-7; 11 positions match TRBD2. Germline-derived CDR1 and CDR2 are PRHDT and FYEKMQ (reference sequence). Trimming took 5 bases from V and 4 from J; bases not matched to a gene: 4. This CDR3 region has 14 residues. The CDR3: CASSLTSGVYEQYF. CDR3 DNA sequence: TGTGCCAGCAGCCTGACTAGCGGGGTATACGAGCAGTACTTC.

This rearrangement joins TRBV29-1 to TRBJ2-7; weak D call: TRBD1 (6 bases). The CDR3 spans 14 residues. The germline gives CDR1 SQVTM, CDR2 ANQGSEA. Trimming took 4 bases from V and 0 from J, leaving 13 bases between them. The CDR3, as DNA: TGCAGCGTTGGCCCCAGGGGAAACTCCTACGAGCAGTACTTC. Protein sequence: CSVGPRGNSYEQYF.

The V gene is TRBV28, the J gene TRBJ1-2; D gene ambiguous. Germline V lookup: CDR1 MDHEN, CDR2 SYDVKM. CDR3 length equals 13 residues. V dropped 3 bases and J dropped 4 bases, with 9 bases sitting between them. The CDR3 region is CASSFSRIYGYTF. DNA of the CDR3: TGTGCCAGCAGTTTTTCGAGAATCTATGGCTACACCTTC.

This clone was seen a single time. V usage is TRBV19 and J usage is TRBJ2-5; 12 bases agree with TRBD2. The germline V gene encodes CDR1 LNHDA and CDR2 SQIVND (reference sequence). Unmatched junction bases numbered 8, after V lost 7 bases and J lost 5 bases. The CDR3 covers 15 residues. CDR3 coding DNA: TGTGCCAGTACCCCGACTAGCGGGAGTACGGAGACCCAGTACTTC. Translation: CASTPTSGSTETQYF.

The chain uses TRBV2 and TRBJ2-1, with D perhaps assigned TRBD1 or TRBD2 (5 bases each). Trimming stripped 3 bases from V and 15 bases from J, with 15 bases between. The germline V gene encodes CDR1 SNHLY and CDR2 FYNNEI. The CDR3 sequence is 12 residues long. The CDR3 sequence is CASSESGTDMFF. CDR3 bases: TGTGCCAGCAGTGAGAGTGGGACGGATATGTTCTTC.

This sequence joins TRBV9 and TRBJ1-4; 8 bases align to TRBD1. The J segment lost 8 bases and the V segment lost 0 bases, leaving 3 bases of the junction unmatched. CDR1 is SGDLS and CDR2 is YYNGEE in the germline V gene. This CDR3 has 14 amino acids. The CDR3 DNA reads TGTGCCAGCAGCGTAGACAGGGGGAGCGAAAAACTGTTTTTT. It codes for CASSVDRGSEKLFF.

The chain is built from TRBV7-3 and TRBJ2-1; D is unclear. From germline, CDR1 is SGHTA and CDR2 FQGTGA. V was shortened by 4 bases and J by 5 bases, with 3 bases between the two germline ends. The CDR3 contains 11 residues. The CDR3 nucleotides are TGTGCCAGCAGCTCACACAATGAGCAGTTCTTC. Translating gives CASSSHNEQFF.

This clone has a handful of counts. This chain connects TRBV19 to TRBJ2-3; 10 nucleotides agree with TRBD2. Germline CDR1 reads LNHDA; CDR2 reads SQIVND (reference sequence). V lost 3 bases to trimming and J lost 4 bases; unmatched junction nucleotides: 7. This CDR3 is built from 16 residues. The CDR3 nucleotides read TGTGCCAGTAGTATCCCTAGCGGGAGTGGGGCAGATACGCAGTATTTT. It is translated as CASSIPSGSGADTQYF.

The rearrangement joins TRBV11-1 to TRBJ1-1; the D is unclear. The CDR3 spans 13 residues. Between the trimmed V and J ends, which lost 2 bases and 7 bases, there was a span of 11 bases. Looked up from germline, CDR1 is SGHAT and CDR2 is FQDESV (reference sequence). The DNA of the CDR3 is TGTGCCAGCAGCTTATCCCAGGCGTTTGAAGCTTTCTTT. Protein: CASSLSQAFEAFF.

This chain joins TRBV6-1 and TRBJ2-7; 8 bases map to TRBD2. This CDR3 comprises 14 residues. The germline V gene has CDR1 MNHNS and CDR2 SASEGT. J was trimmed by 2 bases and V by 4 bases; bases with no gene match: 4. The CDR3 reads CASSGLAGPYEQYF. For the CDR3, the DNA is TGTGCCAGCAGTGGTCTAGCGGGCCCCTACGAGCAGTACTTC.

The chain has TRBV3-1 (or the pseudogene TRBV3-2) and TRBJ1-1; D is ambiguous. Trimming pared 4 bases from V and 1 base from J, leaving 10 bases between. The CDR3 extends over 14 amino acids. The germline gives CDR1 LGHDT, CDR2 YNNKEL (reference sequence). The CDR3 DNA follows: TGTGCCAGCAGCCCCCTTAGTGGGAACACTGAAGCTTTCTTT. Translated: CASSPLSGNTEAFF.

CDR3 residues: CASSIEGTGGTDTQYF. CDR3 in DNA: TGTGCCAGTAGTATCGAGGGGACAGGGGGCACAGATACGCAGTATTTT. The V and J genes are TRBV19 and TRBJ2-3; 10 bases line up with TRBD1. V dropped 3 bases and J dropped 1; count of bases not matched to a gene: 4. The CDR3 spans 16 residues. Germline values: CDR1 LNHDA, CDR2 SQIVND (reference sequence).

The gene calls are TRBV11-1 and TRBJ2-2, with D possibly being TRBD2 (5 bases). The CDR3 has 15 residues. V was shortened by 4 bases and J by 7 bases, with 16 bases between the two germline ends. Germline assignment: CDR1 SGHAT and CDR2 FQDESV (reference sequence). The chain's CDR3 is CASSSSEVRVGELFF. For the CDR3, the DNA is TGTGCCAGCAGCTCTTCAGAAGTGCGGGTCGGGGAGCTGTTTTTT.

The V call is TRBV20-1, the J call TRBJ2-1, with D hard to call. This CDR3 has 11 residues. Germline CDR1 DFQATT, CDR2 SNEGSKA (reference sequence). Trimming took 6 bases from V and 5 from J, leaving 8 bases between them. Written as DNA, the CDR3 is TGCAGTGCCACACCGGACAATGAGCAGTTCTTC. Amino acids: CSATPDNEQFF.

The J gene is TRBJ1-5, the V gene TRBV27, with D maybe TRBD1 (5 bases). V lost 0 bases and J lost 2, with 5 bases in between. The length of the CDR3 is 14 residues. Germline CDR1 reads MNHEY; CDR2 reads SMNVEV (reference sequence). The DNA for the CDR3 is TGTGCCAGCAGTTTATCGGGGGGCAATCAGCCCCAGCATTTT. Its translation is CASSLSGGNQPQHF.

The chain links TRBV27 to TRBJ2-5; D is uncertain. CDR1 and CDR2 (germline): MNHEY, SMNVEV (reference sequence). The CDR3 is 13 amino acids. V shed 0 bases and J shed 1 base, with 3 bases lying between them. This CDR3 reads CASSLSFQETQYF. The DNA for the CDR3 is TGTGCCAGCAGTTTATCCTTCCAAGAGACCCAGTACTTC.

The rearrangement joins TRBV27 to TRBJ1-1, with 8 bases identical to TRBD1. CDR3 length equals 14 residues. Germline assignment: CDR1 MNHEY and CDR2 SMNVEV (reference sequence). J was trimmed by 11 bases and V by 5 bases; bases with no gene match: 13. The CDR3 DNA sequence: TGTGCCAGCAGTACGAGGCAGGGGGCCTTTGCGGCTTTCTTT. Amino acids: CASSTRQGAFAAFF.

The CDR3 reads CASSSGTTANIQYF. The CDR3 DNA reads TGTGCCAGCAGCTCCGGGACAACCGCAAACATTCAGTACTTC. The chain recombines TRBV9 with TRBJ2-4; possibly TRBD1 for D (6 bases). This CDR3 is 14 amino acids long. CDR1 SGDLS and CDR2 YYNGEE come from the germline V gene. Trimming removed 4 bases at V and 6 bases at J, with 14 bases between.

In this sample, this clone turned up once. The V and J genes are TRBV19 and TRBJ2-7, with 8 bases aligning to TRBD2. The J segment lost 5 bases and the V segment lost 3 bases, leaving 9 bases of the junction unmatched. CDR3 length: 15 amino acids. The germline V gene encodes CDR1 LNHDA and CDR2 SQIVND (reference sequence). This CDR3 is CASSMIREGPNEQYF. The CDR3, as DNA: TGTGCCAGTAGTATGATCCGGGAGGGCCCCAACGAGCAGTACTTC.

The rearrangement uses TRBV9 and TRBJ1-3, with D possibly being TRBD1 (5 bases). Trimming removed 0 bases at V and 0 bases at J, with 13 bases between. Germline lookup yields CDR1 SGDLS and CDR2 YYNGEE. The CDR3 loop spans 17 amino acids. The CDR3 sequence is CASSVAGEGSSGNTIYF. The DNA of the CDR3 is TGTGCCAGCAGCGTAGCGGGGGAGGGGAGCTCTGGAAACACCATATATTTT. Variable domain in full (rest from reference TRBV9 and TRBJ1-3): DSGVTQTPKHLITATGQRVTLRCSPRSGDLSVYWYQQSLDQGLQFLIQYYNGEERAKGNILERFSAQQFPDLHSELNLSSLELGDSALYFCASSVAGEGSSGNTIYFGEGSWLTVV.